These 21 T cell receptor beta chains were all obtained from the same sample, sequenced in a study of blood T cell repertoires in COVID-19. The repertoire was sequenced with immunoSEQ multiplex PCR; TCRdb's copy has only in-frame clones and lacks some. The profile shows some 240,000 clones, 80% of them singletons. Sequencing was performed on peripheral blood. These receptors all come from a human donor in a cohort sampled during active COVID-19.

V usage is TRBV9 and J usage is TRBJ2-3; weak D call: TRBD1 (5 bases). The germline CDR1 and CDR2 sequences are SGDLS and YYNGEE. Trimming removed 4 bases from V and 4 bases from J, with 13 bases in between. The CDR3 covers 14 residues. The DNA for the CDR3 is TGTGCCAGCAGCACTCCTCCAGGGTCAGATACGCAGTATTTT. It is translated as CASSTPPGSDTQYF.

The chain carries TRBV6-6 and TRBJ1-2, with 9 bases matching TRBD1. CDR1 and CDR2 from the germline V gene are MNHNY and SVGAGI (reference sequence). The V gene end was trimmed by 2 bases and the J gene end by 5 bases; junction bases not matched to a gene: 3. CDR3 size: 14 residues. As DNA, the CDR3 is TGTGCCAGCAGTTACCCGGGACAGGGTTATGGCTACACCTTC. This gives the protein CASSYPGQGYGYTF.

The rearrangement joins TRBV19 to TRBJ2-7; 7 bases are a match to TRBD1. V shed 9 bases and J 0 bases; nucleotides not matched to a gene: 8. Germline lookup yields CDR1 LNHDA and CDR2 SQIVND (reference sequence). This CDR3 has 14 amino acids. The DNA for the CDR3 is TGTGCCAGCACACAGGGGTCTCCCTCCTACGAGCAGTACTTC. The encoded protein is CASTQGSPSYEQYF.

V is TRBV14 and J is TRBJ1-2; 7 bases are a match to TRBD1. The CDR3 extends over 15 amino acids. The trim removed 3 bases at V and 9 bases at J, leaving 13 bases unmatched. Germline CDR1 is SGHDN and CDR2 is FVKESK. The CDR3 nucleotides are TGTGCCAGCAGCCACCCGGGACAGCGTCCGGGGAGCTACACCTTC. The encoded protein is CASSHPGQRPGSYTF.

This clone was recorded only once. This sequence joins TRBV5-1 and TRBJ1-4, with no clear D. V was clipped by 4 bases and J by 8 bases, with 15 bases between them. The CDR3 extends over 14 amino acids. CDR1 is SGHRS, CDR2 YFSETQ, per germline. The CDR3 loop reads CASSATAAQEKLFF. The CDR3 DNA reads as TGCGCCAGCAGCGCCACAGCGGCGCAGGAAAAACTGTTTTTT.

The genes are TRBV27 and TRBJ1-3; D is unclear. This CDR3 contains 15 residues. CDR1 is MNHEY and CDR2 is SMNVEV in the germline V gene (reference sequence). Trimming pared 5 bases from V and 5 bases from J, leaving 16 bases between. CDR3 sequence (DNA): TGTGCCAGCAGTGCCCGGGATCGTATAAGAAACACCATATATTTT. This translates into CASSARDRIRNTIYF.

This clone has at least ten counts. The chain combines TRBV7-8 with TRBJ1-6, with 8 bases aligning to TRBD1. This CDR3 contains 14 residues. In germline, CDR1 is SGHVS, CDR2 FQNEAQ. V dropped 6 bases and J dropped 10; count of bases not matched to a gene: 8. The CDR3 region is CASSPRTGWSPLHF. CDR3 DNA: TGTGCCAGCAGTCCACGGACAGGGTGGTCACCCCTCCACTTT.

To note about this clone: Compared with germline, one end of the junction differs, possibly owing to a read error. The V and J genes are TRBV28 and TRBJ2-7; 11 nucleotides match TRBD1. The CDR3 runs to 15 residues. Germline V CDR1 and CDR2: MDHEN, SYDVKM. CDR3 sequence reads: CASILRTGGMYEQYF. CDR3 in DNA: TGTGCCAGCATTTTACGGACAGGGGGCATGTACGAGCAGTACTTC.

The CDR3 protein is CAISRGVNTEAFF. CDR3 DNA sequence: TGTGCCATCAGTCGGGGGGTTAACACTGAAGCTTTCTTT. This chain joins TRBV10-3 and TRBJ1-1; a weak D match, TRBD1 (5 bases). CDR3 length: 13 amino acids. The V gene's germline CDR1 is ENHRY and CDR2 SYGVKD. V lost 5 bases, J lost 2 bases, and 9 bases lay in between.

This clone came up once. V and J are TRBV19 and TRBJ1-5; 7 bases match TRBD1. Germline V gene data show CDR1 as LNHDA and CDR2 as SQIVND (reference sequence). V dropped 6 bases and J dropped 2; count of bases not matched to a gene: 10. The CDR3 runs 16 residues. CDR3 DNA: TGTGCCAGTAGCCAAGGACAGGTTGTACGCAATCAGCCCCAGCATTTT. This gives the protein CASSQGQVVRNQPQHF.

The gene calls are TRBV16 and TRBJ1-2; D is unresolved. The germline V gene encodes CDR1 KGHSY and CDR2 FQNENV. This CDR3 comprises 12 residues. With 0 bases removed from V and 6 bases from J, the gap between germline ends came to 5 bases. The CDR3 sequence: CASSQSRDGYTF. The CDR3 DNA is TGTGCCAGCAGCCAATCGAGGGATGGCTACACCTTC. Drawing the rest from reference TRBV16 and TRBJ1-2, the complete variable domain is GEEVAQTPKHLVRGEGQKAKLYCAPIKGHSYVFWYQQVLKNEFKFLISFQNENVFDETGMPKERFSAKCLPNSPCSLEIQATKLEDSAVYFCASSQSRDGYTFGSGTRLTVV.

This chain uses TRBV12-2 with TRBJ2-1; TRBD2, as called in the table, went unchecked against the DNA. TRBV12-2 is a recognized pseudogene. This CDR3 comprises 14 residues. CDR3 in amino acids: CASRRRVSGDEQFF. DNA of the CDR3: TGTGCAAGTCGCCGAAGGGTCTCGGGAGATGAGCAGTTCTTC.

The V call is TRBV27, the J call TRBJ1-4, with TRBD1 as a possible D gene (5 bases). CDR3 length equals 14 residues. The V end lost 8 bases, the J end lost 0 bases, and 10 bases lay between the germline ends. CDR1 is MNHEY and CDR2 is SMNVEV in the germline V gene (reference sequence). The CDR3 region is CASRRAATNEKLFF. The CDR3, as DNA: TGTGCCAGCCGCAGGGCAGCAACTAATGAAAAACTGTTTTTT.

The chain couples TRBV5-1 to TRBJ1-1; D uncertain. CDR1 and CDR2 (germline): SGHRS, YFSETQ. The CDR3 loop spans 14 amino acids. V gave up 0 bases and J gave up 4 bases, with 10 bases separating them. The CDR3: CASSLGREPTEAFF. The CDR3 region has the DNA TGCGCCAGCAGCTTGGGTAGAGAACCCACTGAAGCTTTCTTT.

The genes are TRBV21-1 and TRBJ2-1; the DNA was not compared with TRBD2, the D call given in the table. TRBV21-1 is a pseudogene locus. This CDR3 is 16 amino acids long. CDR3 sequence: CASSKREGQHYNEQFF. In DNA, the CDR3 is TGTGCCAGCAGCAAAAGGGAGGGCCAACATTACAATGAGCAGTTCTTC.

The V call is TRBV14, the J call TRBJ1-3; D is undetermined. Deletions cut 4 bases from V and 2 bases from J, with 15 bases between. The CDR3 extends over 16 amino acids. The germline gives CDR1 SGHDN, CDR2 FVKESK. In nucleotides, the CDR3 is TGTGCCAGCAGCCGCAATACAATAGGAGCTGGAAACACCATATATTTT. The encoded protein is CASSRNTIGAGNTIYF.

The chain is built from TRBV19 and TRBJ1-6; 12 bases match TRBD1. Trimming took 8 bases from V and 6 from J; bases not matched to a gene: 14. CDR3 length: 18 residues. Germline CDR1 and CDR2: LNHDA and SQIVND (reference sequence). CDR3 sequence (DNA): TGTGCCAGTTCCCCGGGACAGGGGGCAGAGGCTGGTAATTCACCCCTCCACTTT. This translates into CASSPGQGAEAGNSPLHF.

This clone was counted ten times or more. The genes are TRBV19 and TRBJ2-7; 7 bases agree with TRBD1. The V gene end was trimmed by 3 bases and the J gene end by 3 bases; junction bases not matched to a gene: 8. The CDR3 is made up of 15 amino acids. From germline, CDR1 is LNHDA and CDR2 SQIVND (reference sequence). For the CDR3, the DNA is TGTGCCAGTAGTATTACCGGGACAGCGGACTACGAGCAGTACTTC. Translation gives CASSITGTADYEQYF.

The V and J genes are TRBV18 and TRBJ1-1; D not resolved. Between the trimmed V and J ends, which lost 7 bases and 5 bases, there was a span of 17 bases. The CDR3 has 14 residues. Germline assignment: CDR1 KGHSH and CDR2 LQKENI. The CDR3 DNA reads TGTGCCAGCTATTCGACGGCCAGAGGGACTGAAGCTTTCTTT. Translated: CASYSTARGTEAFF.

This chain uses TRBV19 with TRBJ1-1, with 7 bases lining up with TRBD1. The CDR3 contains 13 residues. CDR1 and CDR2 (germline): LNHDA, SQIVND (reference sequence). V shed 6 bases, J shed 4 bases, and the junction held 5 bases outside the gene matches. The DNA of the CDR3 is TGTGCCAGTAGACCCGGACAGGTCACTGAAGCTTTCTTT. Translated: CASRPGQVTEAFF.

Only a few counts were recorded for this clone. This sequence joins TRBV7-8 and TRBJ1-5; possible D gene TRBD1, 6 bases. This CDR3 is 17 amino acids long. V was pared by 1 base and J by 10 bases, with 23 bases between. Germline CDR1 SGHVS, CDR2 FQNEAQ. The CDR3 loop reads CASSLGYGRGGGEPQHF. CDR3 sequence (DNA): TGTGCCAGCAGCTTAGGTTATGGAAGGGGGGGTGGGGAACCCCAGCATTTT.